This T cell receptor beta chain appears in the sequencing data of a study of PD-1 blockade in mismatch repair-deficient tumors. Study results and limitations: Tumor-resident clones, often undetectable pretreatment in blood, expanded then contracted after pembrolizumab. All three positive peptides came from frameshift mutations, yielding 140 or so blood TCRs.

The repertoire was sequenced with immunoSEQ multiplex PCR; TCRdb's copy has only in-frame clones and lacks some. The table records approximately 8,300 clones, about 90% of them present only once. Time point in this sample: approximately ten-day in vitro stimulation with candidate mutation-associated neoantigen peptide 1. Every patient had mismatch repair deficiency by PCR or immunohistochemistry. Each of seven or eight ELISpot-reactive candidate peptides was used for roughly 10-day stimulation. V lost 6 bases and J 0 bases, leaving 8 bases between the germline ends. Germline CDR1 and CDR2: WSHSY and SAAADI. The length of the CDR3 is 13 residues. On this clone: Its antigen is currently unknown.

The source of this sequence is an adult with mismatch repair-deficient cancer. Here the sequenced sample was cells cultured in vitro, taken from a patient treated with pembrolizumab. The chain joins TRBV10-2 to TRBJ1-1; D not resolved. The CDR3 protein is CASSHPMNTEAFF. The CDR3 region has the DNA TGCGCCAGCAGCCACCCCATGAACACTGAAGCTTTCTTT.